This T cell receptor (beta chain) emerged from a study of cytomegalovirus exposure and HLA in healthy donors (dated by TCRdb to about 2017). For context, the study as a whole: An earlier analysis of 587 of the donors reported about 280 Gb of sequence data and 117 million unique TCR beta sequences obtained from about 179 million T cells. Approximately 300 gigabases of sequencing data and 70 million to 100 million unique TCR sequences made up an early release that covered 640 HLA-typed donors. Of the approximately 400 genotyped donors, less than 90% were placed in the genetic ancestry cluster associated with self-reported Caucasian donors. The study aimed to test whether signatures of past pathogen exposure could be identified by cataloging public T cell receptors. The study used immunosequencing to profile the T cell repertoires of about 670 subjects and linked those repertoires to cytomegalovirus serostatus. Along with the roughly 670-subject first cohort, a separate validation cohort of over a hundred different subjects was used. To predict cytomegalovirus infection status, the study combined high-throughput TCR immunosequencing, statistical association of individual TCRs with disease status, and machine learning. In a later analysis, previously published TCR beta repertoires from roughly 710 donors were re-analyzed and high-resolution HLA genotyping was added so that TCR occurrence patterns could be studied. Rather than using new phenotypic data, the later analysis identified candidate immune exposures from TCR beta sequences and from how often those sequences occurred across donors. In an earlier analysis of 587 of the donors, high-throughput TCR beta sequencing was used to judge whether each TCR beta V gene segment behaved as functional or pseudogenic. Donor age, sex, ethnicity and CMV serostatus were compiled alongside the repertoire data. A later genetic analysis took genome-wide SNP genotypes for 398 of the 666 donors and used that subset as a discovery cohort. All discovery cohort repertoires had been generated using a single sequencing platform. Class I and class II HLA loci were covered by the typing at four-digit resolution. The number of typed donors differed by locus: about 620-640 for A, B, C, DRB1 and DQB1; 500 to 550 for DQA1; 606 for DPA1; and about 450 for DPB1. Roughly 5 DR-DQ haplotypes were handled as single units for association and clustering because linkage in the cohort was strong. Among about 400 genotyped donors of the cohort, an average of roughly 230,000 unique TCR beta nucleotide sequences was sequenced per donor, of which about 18% were non-productive. Overall results and qualifications from the work: A further reported finding was that TCR beta sequences accurately predicted the HLA-A and HLA-B alleles for most subjects in the first cohort. It was suggested by the authors that the approach could potentially be generalized to other disease states and immunological phenotypes. The classifier was reported to diagnose cytomegalovirus status with high specificity and sensitivity in both the original and validation cohorts. The earlier analysis of approximately 560 of the donors excluded 15 to 20 rarely observed V segments, including chromosome 9 orphons, because counts were too low. The study gave a list of some 150 TCR beta chains associated with cytomegalovirus. According to a later genetic analysis, donors in an Asian-associated ancestry cluster had fewer N-insertions in productive TCRs than the approximately 700-donor mean. When HLA alleles, especially DR and DQ, strongly co-occurred, attributing TCR associations to individual alleles was difficult. Because some donors lacked HLA typing at each locus, the association tests relied only on the typed subset. In a later analysis, HLA-associated TCR beta chains showed more clonal expansion and lower generation probabilities than non-associated chains that were equally common. In a later genetic analysis, a missense DCLRE1C variant was associated with V-gene and J-gene trimming of TCR beta chains, and the association was replicated in an independent cohort. The presence/absence analyses assumed that sequencing depth was roughly uniform across donors, and that assumption may not be true. The sequencing pipeline was judged likely to have produced a cluster of highly shared sequence variants as a technical artifact. Some IMGT-functional V segments, including TRBV6-2 and TRBV6-3, could not be distinguished by the 87-base-pair reads and were therefore excluded. In vitro tests confirmed that a few of the cytomegalovirus-associated TCR beta chains recognize cytomegalovirus antigens. Across donors, most TCR sequences were observed very rarely, whereas some public TCRs were present in many individuals. For the cohort, immune exposure information was limited to CMV serostatus. In this cohort, only TCR beta chains were sequenced, and detectable features were limited by the absence of alpha or paired-chain data. A later analysis associated around 16,000 TCR beta sequences with specific HLA alleles at a false discovery rate of 0.05. A later analysis reported that several top co-occurrence clusters appeared linked to parvovirus B19, influenza, CMV and Epstein-Barr virus. In a later analysis, the rate of TCR association differed among HLA loci, with DRB1 alleles having the most associated TCRs and HLA-C alleles having the fewest. Correlated functional status among segregating V segments might reflect linkage disequilibrium, but an unknown experimental factor could not be ruled out. An earlier analysis of some 560 of the donors showed that most TCR beta V segments appeared in productive rearrangements either about 87% or about 30% of the time, which broadly matched IMGT annotations. Most CMV-associated TCR beta chains appeared to be HLA-restricted in a later analysis, and the HLA associations seemed to be driven largely by CMV exposure.

Trimming removed 0 bases from V and 4 bases from J, leaving 16 bases between the germline ends. From cysteine to phenylalanine, the CDR3 is 16 amino acids long. Of all the DNA, just the CDR3 is kept, 48 bases in frame from base 1. CDR1 and CDR2 were assigned from the germline V gene (reference sequence) as MNHEY and SMNVEV. The cohort consisted of 650 to 700 healthy bone marrow donors. At the time of sampling, all cohort members were nominally healthy, though unrecorded immune exposures were likely present. The donor tested CMV seropositive, placing the donor among the 250 to 300 seropositive members of the cohort. Each donor provided a peripheral blood sample, and peripheral blood mononuclear cells were used for TCR beta sequencing. Genomic DNA extraction from the blood cell samples was performed with the Qiagen DNeasy Blood Extraction Kit. Library creation used the immunoSEQ multiplex PCR assay. A mixture of 60 forward primers for TCR Vbeta segments and 13 reverse primers for TCR Jbeta segments was used in the multiplex PCR. The CDR3 region of rearranged TCR beta genes was amplified from genomic DNA with a multiplex PCR assay. Amplified TCR beta libraries were sequenced as 87-base-pair reads on the Illumina HiSeq System. The paper's data handling went like this. In a later analysis, about 80 million unique TCR beta chains were counted across the roughly 700 repertoires, and some 10 million of these chains were shared by at least two donors. Raw reads were error-corrected and collapsed into unique sequences by a nearest-neighbor algorithm in which closely related sequences were merged to remove PCR and sequencing errors. Alignment of CDR3 sequences to IMGT reference sequences was used to assign V, D and J gene segments. For a sequence to be retained, a match of at least six nucleotides was required to both a V gene segment and a J gene segment. Rearrangements were called productive when the CDR3 lacked stop codons and stayed in frame with V and J; all others were non-productive. CDR3 was defined according to IMGT convention as the region running from the second conserved V-encoded cysteine to the conserved J-encoded phenylalanine. The earlier analysis of a few hundred of the donors excluded any sequence lacking an unambiguous match to a single V gene segment. An earlier analysis of fewer than 750 of the donors called V segments functional above 56.7% productive rearrangements and segregating when the between-donor standard deviation exceeded 5%. A statistical classification framework was built to diagnose cytomegalovirus status from the catalog of TCR beta chain sequences. In a later analysis, V and J genes were assigned by comparing TCR nucleotide sequences against IMGT/GENE-DB human TR gene sequences. Using the TCRdist pipeline, a later analysis assigned CDR3 sequences along with most-parsimonious VDJ recombination scenarios. In a later analysis, every TCR beta chain was defined by the combination of its CDR3 amino acid sequence and its V-gene family, and reads without a unique V-gene family were dropped. In a later analysis, approximately 640 highly shared, low-generation-probability nucleotide sequences were removed to address suspected cross-contamination and a sequencing artifact. For each public chain, a later analysis derived a clonal expansion index from normalized ranks of inferred template counts within each repertoire. A later analysis computed generation probabilities with a VDJ recombination model fitted to out-of-frame rearrangements, and checked the results against IGoR. In a later analysis, hypergeometric tests were used to score TCR-TCR, TCR-HLA and TCR-CMV co-occurrence, with a repertoire-size bias correction applied to TCR pairs. A later analysis estimated false discovery rates by permuting HLA or CMV assignments 20 times. In a later analysis, co-occurring TCRs were grouped with DBSCAN, and TCRdist sequence similarity was added when clustering was performed within HLA-allele-positive subsets. Repertoires with fewer than 30,000 or more than 120,000 public chains, plus five repertoires with anomalous nucleotide sharing, were excluded from co-occurrence clustering. In its TCRdb copy, this immuneACCESS table keeps in-frame sequences only and misses some clones. Where compared with another copy, unresolved V genes explain less than half of these, and the others have no known cause. V, J and clone size derive from that table, while D and trimming were established from the DNA sequence. In this sample the table shows 130,000 or so clones, 75% to 90% of which occur a single time. 6% to 8% of the sample is held by the ten biggest clonotypes.

A note on this clone: Its antigen remains unidentified. No base quality information exists; no much larger clone differs at one position.

The sample taken for sequencing was PBMCs. Here the chain combines TRBV27 and TRBJ2-7, and perhaps TRBD2 as D gene, on 6 matching bases. The origin of this receptor is a woman in her 30s in good health and CMV-seropositive. The base sequence is TGTGCCAGCAGTTTATCCGGTGAGGACTACCCTTACGAGCAGTACTTC. The translation is CASSLSGEDYPYEQYF.